These T cell receptor beta chains were read from a single sample in a study of cytomegalovirus exposure and HLA in healthy donors. Only in-frame clones appear in the TCRdb table, and some are missing; sequencing was by immunoSEQ multiplex PCR. The sample holds fewer than 200,000 clones, approximately 78% seen once. The source material was PBMCs. These TCRs come from a woman aged 25 to 39 in good health and CMV-seropositive. CDR3s include the opening cysteine and the closing phenylalanine or tryptophan. The D gene is left open where the match is weak. Clone size is not always given. Where it is, it says once, few, many or a class for expanded clones.

d_gene	v_gene	abundance	j_gene	CDR3nt	CDR3aa
TRBD1	TRBV4-2	.	TRBJ2-7	TGTGCCAGCAGCCACCTGGGGACAGGGAGCTCCTACGAGCAGTACTTC	CASSHLGTGSSYEQYF
TRBD1	TRBV7-9	.	TRBJ1-2	TGTGCCAGCAGCCCGCAGGGGGCGGGGGGCTACACCTTC	CASSPQGAGGYTF
TRBD1	TRBV2	.	TRBJ2-7	TGTGCCAGCAGAAAAGGGACAGGGGGCGGGGAGCAGTACTTC	CASRKGTGGGEQYF
.	TRBV5-4	.	TRBJ1-1	TGTGCCAGCAGCTCTCACGACAGGAACACTGAAGCTTTCTTT	CASSSHDRNTEAFF
TRBD1	TRBV5-6	few	TRBJ1-2	TGTGCCAGCAGCTTGGGGGACAGAACATATGGCTACACCTTC	CASSLGDRTYGYTF
.	TRBV5-6	few	TRBJ2-7	TGTGCCAGCAGCTCAGGACAGTACGAGCAGTACTTC	CASSSGQYEQYF
.	TRBV29-1	.	TRBJ2-5	TGCAGCGGGATCGACAGTATCAAGACCCAGTACTTC	CSGIDSIKTQYF
.	TRBV7-9	.	TRBJ2-7	TGTGCCAGCAGCTTGGGGGCAGGCTCCCACGAGCAGTACTTC	CASSLGAGSHEQYF
TRBD2	TRBV2	.	TRBJ2-5	TGTGCCAGTCCGACCCCGACTAGCGGATTTTTCCAAGAGACCCAGTACTTC	CASPTPTSGFFQETQYF
TRBD2	TRBV7-9	.	TRBJ2-5	TGTGCCAGCAGCTTATTAGCGGGAGGGCCCGAGACCCAGTACTTC	CASSLLAGGPETQYF
.	TRBV7-9	once	TRBJ2-2	TGTGCCAGCAGCCCCTCTGCGGACAGTTACACCGGGGAGCTGTTTTTT	CASSPSADSYTGELFF
TRBD2	TRBV27	.	TRBJ2-7	TGTGCCAGCAGGCGACTAGCGGGCTTCTACGAGCAGTACTTC	CASRRLAGFYEQYF
.	TRBV5-1	.	TRBJ1-1	TGCGCCAGCAGCCTGTCCGGAGGGGACACTGAAGCTTTCTTT	CASSLSGGDTEAFF
.	TRBV25-1	.	TRBJ1-5	TGTGCCAGCAGTGAGTGGAGGGTTGGTCAGCCCCAGCATTTT	CASSEWRVGQPQHF
.	TRBV4-1	.	TRBJ2-7	TGCGCCAGCAGCCAACCCGGGAGCCGAGACCCCTACGAGCAGTACTTC	CASSQPGSRDPYEQYF
TRBD1	TRBV10-3	.	TRBJ2-3	TGTGCCATCAGTTCTCCGGGACAGGGGCTCTTTAGCACAGATACGCAGTATTTT	CAISSPGQGLFSTDTQYF
TRBD1	TRBV7-9	.	TRBJ2-7	TGTTCCAGCAGTCAATCGACCGGACAGGCGCCCTCCCACGAGCAGTACTTC	CSSSQSTGQAPSHEQYF
TRBD1	TRBV7-3	.	TRBJ2-1	TGTGCCAGCAGCTTAATTGGGGGGACAGGGGGATCGAATGAGCAGTTCTTC	CASSLIGGTGGSNEQFF
TRBD1	TRBV9	.	TRBJ2-7	TGTGCCAGCAGCCCGGACAGGGGACAGGACGAGCAGTACTTC	CASSPDRGQDEQYF
.	TRBV28	.	TRBJ1-2	TGTGCCAGCAGTTTAGCAGGCCTCTATGGCTACACCTTC	CASSLAGLYGYTF
.	TRBV4-2	.	TRBJ1-5	TGTGCCAGCAGCCAAACGGGAAATTTACAGGGTTATAGCAATCAGCCCCAGCATTTT	CASSQTGNLQGYSNQPQHF
TRBD1	TRBV9	.	TRBJ1-1	TGTGCCAGCAGCGTAGACAGGGGAGGCACTGAAGCTTTCTTT	CASSVDRGGTEAFF
.	TRBV28	.	TRBJ1-5	TGTGCCAGCAGTTTATCCTCAGGGCCTAGCAATCAGCCCCAGCATTTT	CASSLSSGPSNQPQHF
.	TRBV19	.	TRBJ1-1	TGTGCCAGTAGTCCCCGGACACAAGGGGACACTGAAGCTTTCTTT	CASSPRTQGDTEAFF
.	TRBV5-4	.	TRBJ1-4	TGTGCCAGCAGCCCCGAAATTCGGAGTAATGAAAAACTGTTTTTT	CASSPEIRSNEKLFF
.	TRBV11-3	.	TRBJ1-1	TGTGCCAGCAGCCCCCTGGCCGGGAACATGAACACTGAAGCTTTCTTT	CASSPLAGNMNTEAFF
TRBD2	TRBV5-1	.	TRBJ2-3	TGCGCCAGCAGCTATTATAGCGGGGGGGCTTCAGATACGCAGTATTTT	CASSYYSGGASDTQYF
TRBD2	TRBV5-4	few	TRBJ2-1	TGTGCCAGCAGCTCCATAACTAGCGGGCCCCACAATGAGCAGTTCTTC	CASSSITSGPHNEQFF
.	TRBV28	.	TRBJ2-5	TGTGCCAGCAGCCCTGGGTCGGTAGCTGGAGAGACCCAGTACTTC	CASSPGSVAGETQYF
.	TRBV5-6	once	TRBJ1-2	TGTGCCAGCAGCTGGGGACTGGGCGGCTACACCTTC	CASSWGLGGYTF
.	TRBV7-9	.	TRBJ2-5	TGTGCCAGCAGCTTAAGCCAGGAAAGCCAAGAGACCCAGTACTTC	CASSLSQESQETQYF
TRBD2	TRBV7-6	once	TRBJ2-1	TGTGCCAGCAGCATCCGGGAGGACAATGAGCAGTTCTTC	CASSIREDNEQFF
.	TRBV4-2	.	TRBJ2-7	TGTGCCAGCAGCTCCACATCGGGCTACGAGCAGTACTTC	CASSSTSGYEQYF
.	TRBV7-9	.	TRBJ1-1	TGTGCCAGCAGCTTAAAGGGTCGGACTTTTGAAGCTTTCTTT	CASSLKGRTFEAFF
TRBD2	TRBV5-4	.	TRBJ2-1	TGTGCCAGCAGCCTGGGACTAGCCATGAATGAGCAGTTCTTC	CASSLGLAMNEQFF
.	TRBV5-4	.	TRBJ2-7	TGTGCCAGCAGCTGGGGGCTAGCAGAGACCTACGAGCAGTACTTC	CASSWGLAETYEQYF
.	TRBV10-3	.	TRBJ1-2	TGTGCCATCAGTCAAAGTTTAACAGCTAACTATGGCTACACCTTC	CAISQSLTANYGYTF
.	TRBV7-8	.	TRBJ2-2	TGTGCCAGCAGCTTAGTTGCAGGGAGGTTGACCGGGGAGCTGTTTTTT	CASSLVAGRLTGELFF
TRBD1	TRBV5-1	few	TRBJ1-6	TGCGCCAGCAGCTTGGGACAGGGCTATAATTCACCCCTCCACTTT	CASSLGQGYNSPLHF
.	TRBV6-7	.	TRBJ2-5	TGTGCCAGCAAACTCCGGGAGACCCAGTACTTC	CASKLRETQYF
.	TRBV27	.	TRBJ2-1	TGTGCCAGCAGTTTAGGAAAAGCGGGTGAGCAGTTCTTC	CASSLGKAGEQFF
.	TRBV7-2	.	TRBJ1-1	TGTGCCAGCAGCCTCGAAAAACAGGCTGAAGCTTTCTTT	CASSLEKQAEAFF
TRBD2	TRBV5-1	once	TRBJ2-1	TGCGCCAGCAGCCTAGGGACTAGCGCCTATGAGCAGTTCTTC	CASSLGTSAYEQFF
TRBD1	TRBV28	.	TRBJ2-7	TGTGCCAGCAGTTCCGACCAGGACAGGGTAAACTACGAGCAGTACTTC	CASSSDQDRVNYEQYF
.	TRBV28	.	TRBJ1-6	TGTGCCAGCAGTTTGGCGGGGGTACCCTATTCACCCCTCCACTTT	CASSLAGVPYSPLHF
TRBD1	TRBV7-9	.	TRBJ2-7	TGTGCCAGCAGCTCCGGGACAGGCCATGGGGGCGAGCAGTACTTC	CASSSGTGHGGEQYF
TRBD2	TRBV14	.	TRBJ2-1	TGTGCCAGCAGCCAACTACGCGGGGGGGTTTTCCAGTTCTTC	CASSQLRGGVFQFF
TRBD1	TRBV18	.	TRBJ2-7	TGTGCCAGCTCAACCGGGACAGGGCCCCCTTACGAGCAGTACTTC	CASSTGTGPPYEQYF
.	TRBV6-5	.	TRBJ2-2	TGTGCCAGCAGTAGGGGGGGGGCCGGGGAGCTGTTTTTT	CASSRGGAGELFF